Listed below are T cell receptor beta chains from one sample, sequenced in a study of CD8 T cells in ankylosing spondylitis. TCRdb reprocessed the 5' RACE reads with MiXCR, giving one entry per CDR3 protein. Here the sample spans about 440,000 distinct CDR3 sequences, roughly 15% being singletons. The sample taken for sequencing was blood, either unsorted or a sorted T cell fraction (not recorded which). All receptors derive from a male donor with ankylosing spondylitis. CDR3s include the opening cysteine and the closing phenylalanine or tryptophan. Fields, in order: J gene, clone size, V gene, D gene, CDR3 protein, CDR3 DNA. The D gene is left open where the match is weak. Rows may omit the clone size; those that give it use once, few, many or a size class.

J gene: TRBJ1-6
clone size: NA
V gene: TRBV11-3
D gene: TRBD1
CDR3 protein: CASSFLRDSYNSPLHF
CDR3 DNA: TGTGCCAGCAGCTTCCTCCGGGACAGCTATAATTCACCCCTCCACTTT

J gene: TRBJ2-7
clone size: many
V gene: TRBV12-3/TRBV12-4
D gene: NA
CDR3 protein: CASSQGALYEQYF
CDR3 DNA: TGTGCCAGCAGCCAAGGGGCTCTGTACGAGCAGTACTTC

J gene: TRBJ2-3
clone size: NA
V gene: TRBV12-3/TRBV12-4
D gene: TRBD2
CDR3 protein: CASSEGLAGAGDTQYF
CDR3 DNA: TGTGCCAGCAGTGAGGGACTAGCGGGGGCCGGAGATACGCAGTATTTT

J gene: TRBJ1-1
clone size: NA
V gene: TRBV12-3/TRBV12-4
D gene: NA
CDR3 protein: CASSRRGDLTEAFF
CDR3 DNA: TGTGCCAGCAGTCGCAGGGGAGATCTCACTGAAGCTTTCTTT

J gene: TRBJ2-1
clone size: NA
V gene: TRBV7-2
D gene: NA
CDR3 protein: CASSLAGIQFGYNEQFF
CDR3 DNA: TGTGCCAGCAGCTTGGCGGGAATTCAGTTTGGCTACAATGAGCAGTTCTTC

J gene: TRBJ2-5
clone size: few
V gene: TRBV3-1
D gene: NA
CDR3 protein: CASSHGLDQETQYF
CDR3 DNA: TGTGCCAGCAGCCACGGGCTGGACCAAGAGACCCAGTACTTC

J gene: TRBJ2-2
clone size: NA
V gene: TRBV4-3
D gene: TRBD1
CDR3 protein: CASSQDADRDYTGELFF
CDR3 DNA: TGCGCCAGCAGCCAAGACGCGGACAGGGATTATACCGGGGAGCTGTTTTTT

J gene: TRBJ2-6
clone size: NA
V gene: TRBV11-1
D gene: NA
CDR3 protein: CASSLGAQVHSSGANVLTF
CDR3 DNA: TGTGCCAGCAGCTTAGGGGCACAAGTACACTCCTCTGGGGCCAACGTCCTGACTTTC

J gene: TRBJ2-7
clone size: NA
V gene: TRBV2
D gene: NA
CDR3 protein: CASSEDRLSYEQYF
CDR3 DNA: TGTGCCAGCAGTGAAGACCGTTTATCCTACGAGCAGTACTTC

J gene: TRBJ2-3
clone size: NA
V gene: TRBV7-6
D gene: NA
CDR3 protein: CASSPGSVTDTQYF
CDR3 DNA: TGTGCCAGCAGTCCAGGGTCAGTCACAGATACGCAGTATTTT

J gene: TRBJ2-1
clone size: many
V gene: TRBV5-1
D gene: TRBD2
CDR3 protein: CASSLGAGDEQFF
CDR3 DNA: TGCGCCAGCAGCTTGGGGGCGGGAGATGAGCAGTTCTTC

J gene: TRBJ2-2
clone size: NA
V gene: TRBV27
D gene: TRBD2
CDR3 protein: CASKRTSRIGELFF
CDR3 DNA: TGTGCCAGCAAGAGGACTAGCAGGATCGGGGAGCTGTTTTTT

J gene: TRBJ1-6
clone size: few
V gene: TRBV13
D gene: NA
CDR3 protein: CASGQFSYNSPLHF
CDR3 DNA: TGTGCCAGCGGGCAGTTCTCCTATAATTCACCCCTCCACTTT

J gene: TRBJ2-3
clone size: few
V gene: TRBV29-1
D gene: TRBD2
CDR3 protein: CSVEYGTSGLVTDTQYF
CDR3 DNA: TGCAGCGTTGAATATGGGACTAGCGGTCTTGTCACAGATACGCAGTATTTT

J gene: TRBJ2-4
clone size: NA
V gene: TRBV20-1
D gene: TRBD1
CDR3 protein: CSARVQGGGNIQYF
CDR3 DNA: TGCAGTGCTAGAGTACAGGGGGGTGGAAACATTCAGTACTTC